Described below is a single TCR beta chain sequence and its context. J lost 1 base, V lost 0 bases, and 9 bases had no gene match. This CDR3 has 17 amino acids. CDR1 and CDR2 (germline): SGDLS, YYNGEE. This sample is drawn from a study of blood T cell repertoires in COVID-19. Study context: The analysed material was cDNA or gDNA that came from T cells, B-cell-depleted T cells, or PBMCs.

Sequencing used immunoSEQ multiplex PCR; TCRdb keeps in-frame clones, though not all of them. Of hundreds of thousands of clones listed, roughly 87% were seen once; the top ten hold more than 0.9%. The V call is TRBV9, the J call TRBJ1-2; 7 nucleotides agree with TRBD1. The TCR sequence derives from a woman between 25 and 40 years old who had recovered from COVID-19. Sequenced: PBMCs or T cells enriched from blood (not recorded which). CDR3 region: CASSVAHDRADNYGYTF. The CDR3 DNA is TGTGCCAGCAGCGTAGCTCATGACAGGGCGGATAACTATGGCTACACCTTC.